This record concerns one T cell receptor beta chain sequence. This sample is drawn from a study of shared clonotypes between healthy human individuals. Between the trimmed V and J ends, which lost 4 bases and 2 bases, there was a span of 17 bases. This CDR3 has 16 amino acids. Sequencing was performed with immunoSEQ multiplex PCR; in TCRdb, only in-frame clones are kept and a portion is missing. The repertoire holds hundreds of thousands of clones, with roughly four fifths as singletons. This TCR came from a middle-aged woman in good health. Some clones in this sample may be carry-over from other donors' samples. V gene TRBV23-1 combines with J gene TRBJ2-5; D is ambiguous. TRBV23-1 is designated an ORF whose function remains uncertain. The source material was PBMCs. Written as DNA, the CDR3 is TGCGCCAGCAGTCGTTCCGTCGGATGGGCACAAGAGACCCAGTACTTC. Protein sequence: CASSRSVGWAQETQYF.